This T cell receptor (beta chain) was recovered during a study of blood T cell repertoires in COVID-19. The wider study: Researchers got acute and convalescent COVID-19 samples from the United States, Italy and Spain. Sources were T cells, B-cell-depleted T cells, or PBMCs; the material itself was cDNA or gDNA.

Assignment of participants to cohorts was predicated upon participant-reported clinical history. Authors' data handling: Amplified reference gene primers provided the basis for estimating nucleated cell counts. Assay used: immunoSEQ multiplex PCR; TCRdb lists only in-frame clones, some missing. That table supplies the V and J calls and clone size; D and trimming were determined from the DNA. The table lists hundreds of thousands of clones, about 89% of them singletons. CDR3 size: 15 residues. Germline values: CDR1 LGHDT, CDR2 YNNKEL (reference sequence). Trimming stripped 2 bases from V and 10 bases from J, with 15 bases between.

This TCR came from a man aged 40-50 years in a cohort exposed to, infected with or recovered from COVID-19 (not recorded which). Sequencing used PBMCs or T cells enriched from blood (not recorded which). The genes are TRBV3-1 (or the pseudogene TRBV3-2) and TRBJ1-6; no clear D. CDR3 coding DNA: TGTGCCAGCAGCCAAAATGTCGGTATCGTCTCACCCCTCCACTTT. It yields the protein CASSQNVGIVSPLHF.